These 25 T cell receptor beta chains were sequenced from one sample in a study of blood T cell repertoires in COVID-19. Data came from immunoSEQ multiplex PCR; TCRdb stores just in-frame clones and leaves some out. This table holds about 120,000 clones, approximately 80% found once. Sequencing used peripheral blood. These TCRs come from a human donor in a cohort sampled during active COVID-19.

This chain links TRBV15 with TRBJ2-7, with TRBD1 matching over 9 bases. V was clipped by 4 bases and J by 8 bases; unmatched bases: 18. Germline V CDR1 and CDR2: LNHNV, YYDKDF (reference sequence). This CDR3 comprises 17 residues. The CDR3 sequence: CATSTDRGRPLRVKQYF. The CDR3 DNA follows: TGTGCCACCAGCACGGACAGGGGTCGGCCCTTGAGAGTCAAGCAGTACTTC.

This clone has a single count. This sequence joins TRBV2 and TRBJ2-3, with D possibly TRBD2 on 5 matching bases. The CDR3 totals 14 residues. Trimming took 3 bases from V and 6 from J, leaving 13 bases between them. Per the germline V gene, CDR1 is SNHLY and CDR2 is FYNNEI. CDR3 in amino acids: CASSERESSDTQYF. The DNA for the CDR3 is TGTGCCAGCAGTGAGAGGGAGTCGTCGGATACGCAGTATTTT.

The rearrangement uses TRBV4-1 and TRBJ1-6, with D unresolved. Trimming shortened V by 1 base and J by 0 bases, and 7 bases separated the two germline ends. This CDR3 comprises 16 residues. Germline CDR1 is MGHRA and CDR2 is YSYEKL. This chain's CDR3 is CASSQAFGSYNSPLHF. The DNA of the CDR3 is TGCGCCAGCAGCCAAGCTTTCGGCTCCTATAATTCACCCCTCCACTTT.

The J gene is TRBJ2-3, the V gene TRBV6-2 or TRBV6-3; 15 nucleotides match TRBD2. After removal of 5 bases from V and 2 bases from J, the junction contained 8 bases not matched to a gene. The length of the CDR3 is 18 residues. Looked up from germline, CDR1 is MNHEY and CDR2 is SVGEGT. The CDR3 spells CASSTGLAGGLFTDTQYF. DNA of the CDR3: TGTGCCAGCAGTACCGGACTAGCGGGGGGGCTCTTCACAGATACGCAGTATTTT.

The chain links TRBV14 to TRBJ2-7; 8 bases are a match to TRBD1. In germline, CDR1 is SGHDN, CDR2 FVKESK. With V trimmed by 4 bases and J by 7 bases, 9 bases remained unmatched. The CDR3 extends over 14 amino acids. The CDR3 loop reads CASSPRTGKEEQYF. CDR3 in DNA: TGTGCCAGCAGCCCCCGGACAGGGAAGGAAGAGCAGTACTTC.

In DNA, the CDR3 is TGTGCCAGCAGTTTAATTTCCCCGCCGGGACTAGCGGGGGGATTGCCGTACAATGAGCAGTTCTTC. Translation: CASSLISPPGLAGGLPYNEQFF. The V gene is TRBV11-2, the J gene TRBJ2-1; TRBD2 aligns across 15 bases. Germline V gene lookup returns CDR1 SGHAT and CDR2 FQNNGV. The CDR3 is made up of 22 amino acids. V was clipped by 6 bases and J by 4 bases; unmatched bases: 22.

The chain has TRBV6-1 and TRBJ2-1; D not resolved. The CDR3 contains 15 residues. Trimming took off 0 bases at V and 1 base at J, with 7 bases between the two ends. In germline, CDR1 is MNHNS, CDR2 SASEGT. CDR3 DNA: TGTGCCAGCAGTGAAGCGCGGCAATCCTACAATGAGCAGTTCTTC. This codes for CASSEARQSYNEQFF.

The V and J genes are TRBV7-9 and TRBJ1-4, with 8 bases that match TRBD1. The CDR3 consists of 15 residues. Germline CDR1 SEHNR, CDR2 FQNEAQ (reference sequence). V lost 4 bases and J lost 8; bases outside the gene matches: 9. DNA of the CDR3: TGTGCCAGCAGCTCCAGTCAGGGGGCCCGAGAAAAACTGTTTTTT. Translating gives CASSSSQGAREKLFF. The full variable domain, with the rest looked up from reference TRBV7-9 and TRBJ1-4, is DTGVSQNPRHKITKRGQNVTFRCDPISEHNRLYWYRQTLGQGPEFLTYFQNEAQLEKSRLLSDRFSAERPKGSFSTLEIQRTEQGDSAMYLCASSSSQGAREKLFFGSGTQLSVL.

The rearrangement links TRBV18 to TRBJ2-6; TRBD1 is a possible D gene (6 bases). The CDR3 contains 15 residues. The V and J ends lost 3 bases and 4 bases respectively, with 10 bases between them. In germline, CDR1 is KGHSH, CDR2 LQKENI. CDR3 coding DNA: TGTGCCAGCTCACCCGACAGGTCCGGGGCCAACGTCCTGACTTTC. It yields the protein CASSPDRSGANVLTF.

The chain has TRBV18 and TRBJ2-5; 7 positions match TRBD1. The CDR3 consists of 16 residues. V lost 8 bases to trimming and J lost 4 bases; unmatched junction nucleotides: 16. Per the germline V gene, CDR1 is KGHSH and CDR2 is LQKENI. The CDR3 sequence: CASALQGPNGGETQYF. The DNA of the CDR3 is TGTGCCAGCGCCTTACAGGGGCCTAATGGTGGAGAGACCCAGTACTTC.

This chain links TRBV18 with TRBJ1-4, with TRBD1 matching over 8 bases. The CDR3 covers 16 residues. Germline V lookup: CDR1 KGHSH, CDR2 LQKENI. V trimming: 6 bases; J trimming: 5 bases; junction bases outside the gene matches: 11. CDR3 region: CASSLKRTGPNEKLFF. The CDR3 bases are TGTGCCAGCTCCCTGAAGAGGACAGGGCCAAATGAAAAACTGTTTTTT.

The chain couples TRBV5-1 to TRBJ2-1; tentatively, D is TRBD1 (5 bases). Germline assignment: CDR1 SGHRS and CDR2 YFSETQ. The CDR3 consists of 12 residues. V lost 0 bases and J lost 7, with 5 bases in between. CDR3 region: CASSLEGNEQFF. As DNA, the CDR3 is TGCGCCAGCAGCTTGGAGGGGAATGAGCAGTTCTTC.

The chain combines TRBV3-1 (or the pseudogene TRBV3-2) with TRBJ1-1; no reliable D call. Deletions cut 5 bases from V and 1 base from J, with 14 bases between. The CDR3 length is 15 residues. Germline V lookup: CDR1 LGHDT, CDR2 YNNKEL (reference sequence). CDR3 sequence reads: CASSSGGIRNTEAFF. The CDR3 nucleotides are TGTGCCAGCAGCTCTGGCGGGATCAGGAACACTGAAGCTTTCTTT.

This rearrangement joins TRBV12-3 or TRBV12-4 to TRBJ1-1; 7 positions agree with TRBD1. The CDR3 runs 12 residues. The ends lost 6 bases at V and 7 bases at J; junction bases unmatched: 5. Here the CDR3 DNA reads TGTGCCAGCAGCCTACAGGGGATTGAAGCTTTCTTT. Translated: CASSLQGIEAFF.

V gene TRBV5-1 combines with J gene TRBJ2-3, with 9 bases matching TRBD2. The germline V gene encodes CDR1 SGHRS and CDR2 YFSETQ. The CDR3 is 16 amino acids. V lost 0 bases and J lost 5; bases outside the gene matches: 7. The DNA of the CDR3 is TGCGCCAGCAGCTTGGACGGGCGGGGGGGCGTAGATACGCAGTATTTT. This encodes CASSLDGRGGVDTQYF.

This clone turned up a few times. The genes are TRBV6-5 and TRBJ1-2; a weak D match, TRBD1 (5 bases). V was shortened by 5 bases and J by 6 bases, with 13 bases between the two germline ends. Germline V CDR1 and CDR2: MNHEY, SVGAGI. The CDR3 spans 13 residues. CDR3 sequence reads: CASSPSWGHGYTF. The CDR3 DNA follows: TGTGCCAGCAGTCCCAGTTGGGGCCATGGCTACACCTTC.

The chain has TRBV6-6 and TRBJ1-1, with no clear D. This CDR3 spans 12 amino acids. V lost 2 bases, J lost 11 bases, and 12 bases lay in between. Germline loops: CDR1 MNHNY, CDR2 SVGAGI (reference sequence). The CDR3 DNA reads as TGTGCCAGCAGTTACGAGGATCCACCCGCTTTCTTT. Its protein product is CASSYEDPPAFF.

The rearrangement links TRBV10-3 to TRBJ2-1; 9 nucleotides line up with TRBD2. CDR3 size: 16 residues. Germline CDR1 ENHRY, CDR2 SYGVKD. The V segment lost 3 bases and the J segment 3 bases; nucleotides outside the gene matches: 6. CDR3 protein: CAISDFWRGGYNEQFF. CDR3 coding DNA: TGTGCCATCAGTGACTTTTGGCGGGGGGGCTACAATGAGCAGTTCTTC.

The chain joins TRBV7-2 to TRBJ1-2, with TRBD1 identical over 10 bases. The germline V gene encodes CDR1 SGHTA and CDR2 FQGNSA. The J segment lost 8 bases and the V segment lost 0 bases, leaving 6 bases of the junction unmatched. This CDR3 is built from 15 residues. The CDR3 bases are TGTGCCAGCAGCTTAGCACTGACAGGGGGCGCGGGCTACACCTTC. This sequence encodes CASSLALTGGAGYTF.

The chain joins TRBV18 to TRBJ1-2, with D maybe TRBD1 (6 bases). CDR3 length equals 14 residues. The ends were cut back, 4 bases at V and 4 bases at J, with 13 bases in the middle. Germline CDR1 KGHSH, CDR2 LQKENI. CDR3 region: CASSRATGSYGYTF. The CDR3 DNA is TGTGCCAGCTCACGAGCAACAGGGTCCTATGGCTACACCTTC.

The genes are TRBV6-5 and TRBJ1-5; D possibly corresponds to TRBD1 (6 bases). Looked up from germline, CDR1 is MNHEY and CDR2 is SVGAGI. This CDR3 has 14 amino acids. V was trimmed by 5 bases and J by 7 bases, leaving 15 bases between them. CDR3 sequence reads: CASSRDISGQPQHF. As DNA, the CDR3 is TGTGCCAGCAGTCGGGACATCTCTGGGCAGCCCCAGCATTTT.

The CDR3 sequence is CASSLPGNQPQHF. Written as DNA, the CDR3 is TGTGCCAGCAGTTTACCGGGCAATCAGCCCCAGCATTTT. The chain combines TRBV28 with TRBJ1-5; D is undetermined. The CDR3 is 13 amino acids. Trimming took off 2 bases at V and 2 bases at J, with 4 bases between the two ends. Germline lookup yields CDR1 MDHEN and CDR2 SYDVKM.

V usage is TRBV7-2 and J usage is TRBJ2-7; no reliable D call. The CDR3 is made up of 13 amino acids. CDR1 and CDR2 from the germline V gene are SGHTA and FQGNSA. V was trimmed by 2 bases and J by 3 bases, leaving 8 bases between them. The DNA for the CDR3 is TGTGCCAGCAGCTTAACCAACATCTACGAGCAGTACTTC. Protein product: CASSLTNIYEQYF.

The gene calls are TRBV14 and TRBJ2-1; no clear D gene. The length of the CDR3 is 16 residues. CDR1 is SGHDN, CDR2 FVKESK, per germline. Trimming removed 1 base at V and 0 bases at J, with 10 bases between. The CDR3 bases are TGTGCCAGCAGCCAAGTTCGCCTGAGCTCCTACAATGAGCAGTTCTTC. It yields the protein CASSQVRLSSYNEQFF.

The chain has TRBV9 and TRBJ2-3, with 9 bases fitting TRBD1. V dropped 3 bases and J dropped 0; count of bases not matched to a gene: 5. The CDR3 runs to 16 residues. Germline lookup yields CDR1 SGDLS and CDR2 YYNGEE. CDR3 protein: CASSALQGASTDTQYF. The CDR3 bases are TGTGCCAGCAGCGCCCTACAGGGGGCGAGCACAGATACGCAGTATTTT.